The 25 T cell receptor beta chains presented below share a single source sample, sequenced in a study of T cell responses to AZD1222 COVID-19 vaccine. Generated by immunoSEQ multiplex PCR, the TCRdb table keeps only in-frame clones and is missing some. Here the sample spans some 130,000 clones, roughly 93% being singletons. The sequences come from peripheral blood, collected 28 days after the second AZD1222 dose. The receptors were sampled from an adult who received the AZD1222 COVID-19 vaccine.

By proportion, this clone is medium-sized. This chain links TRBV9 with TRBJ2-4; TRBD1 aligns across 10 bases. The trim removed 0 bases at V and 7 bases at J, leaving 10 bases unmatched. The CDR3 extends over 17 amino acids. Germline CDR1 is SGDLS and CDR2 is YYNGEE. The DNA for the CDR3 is TGTGCCAGCAGCGTAGACCCTGGGGACAGGGGAAACAACATTCAGTACTTC. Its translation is CASSVDPGDRGNNIQYF.

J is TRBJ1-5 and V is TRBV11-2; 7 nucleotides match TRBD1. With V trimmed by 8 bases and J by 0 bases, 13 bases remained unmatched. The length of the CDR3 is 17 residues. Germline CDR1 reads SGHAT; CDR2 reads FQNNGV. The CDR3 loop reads CASHFNRDRYSNQPQHF. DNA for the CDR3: TGTGCCAGCCATTTCAACAGGGACAGATATAGCAATCAGCCCCAGCATTTT.

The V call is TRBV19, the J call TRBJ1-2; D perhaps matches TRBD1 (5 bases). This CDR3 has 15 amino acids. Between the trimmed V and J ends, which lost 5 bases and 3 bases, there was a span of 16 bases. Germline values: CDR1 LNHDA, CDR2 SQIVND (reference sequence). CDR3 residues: CASSPRSGDYYGYTF. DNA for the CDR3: TGTGCCAGTAGTCCAAGGAGCGGGGACTACTATGGCTACACCTTC.

The CDR3 nucleotides read TGTGCCAGCAGCCTTACCTGGGACAGGGCGGGTGAGACCCAGTACTTC. Amino acid sequence: CASSLTWDRAGETQYF. The chain employs TRBV7-3 and TRBJ2-5, with 9 bases identical to TRBD1. Germline-derived CDR1 and CDR2 are SGHTA and FQGTGA. The CDR3 loop spans 16 amino acids. V shed 5 bases and J 5 bases; nucleotides not matched to a gene: 12.

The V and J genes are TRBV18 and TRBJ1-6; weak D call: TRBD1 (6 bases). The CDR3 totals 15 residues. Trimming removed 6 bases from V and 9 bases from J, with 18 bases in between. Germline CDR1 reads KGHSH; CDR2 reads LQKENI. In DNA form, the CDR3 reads TGTGCCAGCTCCGGCCGGGGGGCGAGAGGTTCACCCCTCCACTTT. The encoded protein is CASSGRGARGSPLHF.

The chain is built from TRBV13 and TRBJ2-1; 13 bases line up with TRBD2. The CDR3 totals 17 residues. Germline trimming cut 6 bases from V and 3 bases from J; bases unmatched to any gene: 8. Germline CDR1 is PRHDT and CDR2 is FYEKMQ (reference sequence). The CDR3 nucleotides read TGTGCCAGCAGTGCCACTAGCGGGAGGGCGGGCTACAATGAGCAGTTCTTC. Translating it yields CASSATSGRAGYNEQFF.

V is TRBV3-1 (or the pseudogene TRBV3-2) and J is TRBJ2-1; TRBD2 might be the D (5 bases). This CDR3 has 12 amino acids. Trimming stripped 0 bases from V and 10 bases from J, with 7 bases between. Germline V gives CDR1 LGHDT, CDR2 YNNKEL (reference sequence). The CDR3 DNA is TGTGCCAGCAGCCAAGATAGGAGGGAGCAGTTCTTC. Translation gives CASSQDRREQFF.

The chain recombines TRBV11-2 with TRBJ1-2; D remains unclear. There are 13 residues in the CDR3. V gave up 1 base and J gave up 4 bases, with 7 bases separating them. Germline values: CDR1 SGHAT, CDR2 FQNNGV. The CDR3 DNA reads TGTGCCAGCAGCTTAGGCAGTACCTATGGCTACACCTTC. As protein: CASSLGSTYGYTF.

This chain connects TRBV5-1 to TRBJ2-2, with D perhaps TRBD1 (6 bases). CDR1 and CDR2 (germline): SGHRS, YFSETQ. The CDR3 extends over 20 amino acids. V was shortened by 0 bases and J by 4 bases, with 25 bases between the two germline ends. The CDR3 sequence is CASSLEGQGIRRASTGELFF. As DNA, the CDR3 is TGCGCCAGCAGCTTGGAGGGCCAGGGGATCCGGCGGGCCAGCACCGGGGAGCTGTTTTTT.

In nucleotides, the CDR3 is TGTGCCACCAGTGACGCTGGAGGATTCACTGAAGCTTTCTTT. This gives the protein CATSDAGGFTEAFF. V usage is TRBV24-1 and J usage is TRBJ1-1, with D unresolved. The germline V gene has CDR1 KGHDR and CDR2 SFDVKD. Between the trimmed V and J ends, which lost 4 bases and 4 bases, there was a span of 12 bases. CDR3 length: 14 residues.

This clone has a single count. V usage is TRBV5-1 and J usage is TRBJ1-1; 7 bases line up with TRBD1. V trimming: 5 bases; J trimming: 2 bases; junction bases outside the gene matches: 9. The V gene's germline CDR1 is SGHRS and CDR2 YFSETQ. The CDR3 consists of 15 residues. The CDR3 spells CASSRDRALNTEAFF. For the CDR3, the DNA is TGCGCCAGCAGTCGAGACAGGGCCTTAAACACTGAAGCTTTCTTT.

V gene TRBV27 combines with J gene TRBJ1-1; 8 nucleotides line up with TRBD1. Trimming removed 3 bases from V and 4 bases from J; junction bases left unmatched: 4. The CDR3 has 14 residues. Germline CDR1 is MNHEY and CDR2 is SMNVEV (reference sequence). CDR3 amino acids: CASSLGTGGTEAFF. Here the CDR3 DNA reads TGTGCCAGCAGTTTGGGGACAGGAGGCACTGAAGCTTTCTTT.

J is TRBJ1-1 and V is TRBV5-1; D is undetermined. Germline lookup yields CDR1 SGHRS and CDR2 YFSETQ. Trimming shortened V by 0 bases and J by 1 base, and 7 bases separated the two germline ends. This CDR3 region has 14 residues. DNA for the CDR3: TGCGCCAGCAGCTTGGAAAGGGCGAACACTGAAGCTTTCTTT. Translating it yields CASSLERANTEAFF.

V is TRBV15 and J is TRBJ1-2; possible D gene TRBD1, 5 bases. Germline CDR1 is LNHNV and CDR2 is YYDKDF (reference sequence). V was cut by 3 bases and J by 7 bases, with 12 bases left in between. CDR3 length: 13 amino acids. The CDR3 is CATSRESGAGYTF. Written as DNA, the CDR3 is TGTGCCACCAGCAGGGAGTCCGGGGCTGGCTACACCTTC. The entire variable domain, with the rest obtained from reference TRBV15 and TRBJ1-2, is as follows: DAMVIQNPRYQVTQFGKPVTLSCSQTLNHNVMYWYQQKSSQAPKLLFHYYDKDFNNEADTPDNFQSRRPNTSFCFLDIRSPGLGDTAMYLCATSRESGAGYTFGSGTRLTVV.

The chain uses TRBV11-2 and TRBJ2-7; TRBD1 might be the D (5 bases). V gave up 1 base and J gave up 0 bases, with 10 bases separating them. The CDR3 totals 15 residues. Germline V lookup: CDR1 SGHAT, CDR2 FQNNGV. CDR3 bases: TGTGCCAGCAGCTTAGTCGGAGACAGCTCCTACGAGCAGTACTTC. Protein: CASSLVGDSSYEQYF. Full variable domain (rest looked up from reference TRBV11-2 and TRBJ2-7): EAGVAQSPRYKIIEKRQSVAFWCNPISGHATLYWYQQILGQGPKLLIQFQNNGVVDDSQLPKDRFSAERLKGVDSTLKIQPAKLEDSAVYLCASSLVGDSSYEQYFGPGTRLTVT.

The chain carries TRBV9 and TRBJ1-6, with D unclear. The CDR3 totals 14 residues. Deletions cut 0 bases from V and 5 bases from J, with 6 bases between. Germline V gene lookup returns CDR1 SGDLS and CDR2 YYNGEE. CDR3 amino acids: CASSVETDNSPLHF. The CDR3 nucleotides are TGTGCCAGCAGCGTAGAAACGGATAATTCACCCCTCCACTTT. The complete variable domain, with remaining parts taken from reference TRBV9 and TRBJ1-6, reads DSGVTQTPKHLITATGQRVTLRCSPRSGDLSVYWYQQSLDQGLQFLIQYYNGEERAKGNILERFSAQQFPDLHSELNLSSLELGDSALYFCASSVETDNSPLHFGNGTRLTVT.

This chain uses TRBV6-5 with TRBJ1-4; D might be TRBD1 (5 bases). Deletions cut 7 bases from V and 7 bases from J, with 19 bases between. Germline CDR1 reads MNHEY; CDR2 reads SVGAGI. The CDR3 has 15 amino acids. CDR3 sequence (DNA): TGTGCCAGCAAGAGACAGTCGAAGCGTGGTGAAAAACTGTTTTTT. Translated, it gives CASKRQSKRGEKLFF.

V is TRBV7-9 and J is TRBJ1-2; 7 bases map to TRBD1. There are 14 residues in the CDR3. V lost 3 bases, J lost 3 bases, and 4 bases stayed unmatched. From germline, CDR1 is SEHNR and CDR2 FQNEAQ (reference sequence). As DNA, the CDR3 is TGTGCCAGCAGCTTCGGACAGGACCACTATGGCTACACCTTC. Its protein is CASSFGQDHYGYTF.

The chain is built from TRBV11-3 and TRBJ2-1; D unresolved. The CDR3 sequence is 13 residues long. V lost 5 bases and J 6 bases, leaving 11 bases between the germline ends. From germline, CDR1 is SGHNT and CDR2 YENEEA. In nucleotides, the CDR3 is TGTGCCAGCAGCCCCCCCGGGTTCAATGAGCAGTTCTTC. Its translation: CASSPPGFNEQFF. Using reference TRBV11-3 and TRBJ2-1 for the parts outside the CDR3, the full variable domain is EAGVVQSPRYKIIEKKQPVAFWCNPISGHNTLYWYLQNLGQGPELLIRYENEEAVDDSQLPKDRFSAERLKGVDSTLKIQPAELGDSAVYLCASSPPGFNEQFFGPGTRLTVL.

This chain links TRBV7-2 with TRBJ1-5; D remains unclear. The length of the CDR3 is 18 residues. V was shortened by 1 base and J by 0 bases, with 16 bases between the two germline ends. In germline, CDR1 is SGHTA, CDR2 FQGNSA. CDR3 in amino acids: CASSLVMKGLDSNQPQHF. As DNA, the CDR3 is TGTGCCAGCAGCTTAGTAATGAAGGGCCTAGATAGCAATCAGCCCCAGCATTTT.

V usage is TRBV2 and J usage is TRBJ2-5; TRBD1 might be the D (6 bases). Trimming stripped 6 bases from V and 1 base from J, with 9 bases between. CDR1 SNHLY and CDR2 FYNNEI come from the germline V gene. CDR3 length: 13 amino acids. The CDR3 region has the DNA TGTGCCAGCAGACAGGGCGCCCAAGAGACCCAGTACTTC. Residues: CASRQGAQETQYF.

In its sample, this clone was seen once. CDR3 DNA: TGTGCCAGCAGCTCCGGGACAGGGGTGACAGATACGCAGTATTTT. It is translated as CASSSGTGVTDTQYF. The chain couples TRBV7-3 to TRBJ2-3; TRBD1 matches at 10 bases. V lost 4 bases, J lost 3 bases, and 4 bases stayed unmatched. This CDR3 is built from 15 residues. CDR1 and CDR2 (germline): SGHTA, FQGTGA. Drawing the rest from reference TRBV7-3 and TRBJ2-3, the complete variable domain is GAGVSQTPSNKVTEKGKYVELRCDPISGHTALYWYRQSLGQGPEFLIYFQGTGAADDSGLPNDRFFAVRPEGSVSTLKIQRTERGDSAVYLCASSSGTGVTDTQYFGPGTRLTVL.

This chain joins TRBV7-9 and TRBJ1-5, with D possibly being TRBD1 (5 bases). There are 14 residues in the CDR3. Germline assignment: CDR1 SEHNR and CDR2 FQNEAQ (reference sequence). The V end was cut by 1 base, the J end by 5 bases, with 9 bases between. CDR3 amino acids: CASSLGGRDQPQHF. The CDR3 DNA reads TGTGCCAGCAGCTTAGGAGGCAGGGATCAGCCCCAGCATTTT.

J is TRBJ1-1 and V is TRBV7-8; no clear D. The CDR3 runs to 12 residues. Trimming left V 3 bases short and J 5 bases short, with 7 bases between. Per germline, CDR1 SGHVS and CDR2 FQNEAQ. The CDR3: CASSFDGTEAFF. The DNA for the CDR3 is TGTGCCAGCAGCTTCGACGGGACTGAAGCTTTCTTT.

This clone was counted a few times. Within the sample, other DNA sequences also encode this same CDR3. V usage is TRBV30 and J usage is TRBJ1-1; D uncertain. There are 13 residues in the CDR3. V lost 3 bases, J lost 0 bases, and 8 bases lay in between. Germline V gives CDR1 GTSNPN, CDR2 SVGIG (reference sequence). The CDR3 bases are TGTGCCTGGAGCAAAGGGCTGAACACTGAAGCTTTCTTT. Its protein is CAWSKGLNTEAFF.